The 8 T cell receptor beta chains below come from one sample, sequenced in a study of beta chain features in type 1 diabetes. Study-level results: The study found moderately but significantly shorter TCRB CDR3s in all four CD4+ subsets of Type 1 diabetes patients.

Expressed TCRB transcripts were sequenced after all isolated RNA was converted to cDNA. Method: immunoSEQ multiplex PCR; TCRdb's copy keeps in-frame clones and lacks some. The table lists 200,000 to 300,000 clones, about 14% of them singletons. The antigens of these receptors remain unknown. What was sequenced was naive CD4+ T cells from blood. The receptor source for this set is a man aged 30-40 years with type 1 diabetes.

The chain carries TRBV11-2 and TRBJ2-5; possibly TRBD2 for D (5 bases). This CDR3 is built from 14 residues. V shed 1 base and J shed 2 bases, with 8 bases lying between them. Per germline, CDR1 SGHAT and CDR2 FQNNGV. CDR3 bases: TGTGCCAGCAGCTTAGGAGGCGGGCAAGAGACCCAGTACTTC. Its protein product is CASSLGGGQETQYF.

This clone was detected a few times. The genes are TRBV25-1 and TRBJ2-5; 7 nucleotides line up with TRBD1. Germline V gene data show CDR1 as MGHDK and CDR2 as SYGVNS. The J segment lost 2 bases and the V segment lost 4 bases, leaving 7 bases of the junction unmatched. This CDR3 has 15 amino acids. The CDR3 DNA reads as TGTGCCAGCAGTGGCCCTCCGGGACAGCAAGAGACCCAGTACTTC. It specifies CASSGPPGQQETQYF.

The rearrangement joins TRBV5-4 to TRBJ1-2; 9 positions match TRBD1. The J segment lost 8 bases and the V segment lost 2 bases, leaving 10 bases of the junction unmatched. CDR3 size: 15 residues. Germline V gene sequence: CDR1 SGHNT, CDR2 YYREEE (reference sequence). The CDR3 loop reads CASSFPGQGWSGYTF. CDR3 sequence (DNA): TGTGCCAGCAGCTTTCCGGGACAGGGTTGGTCCGGCTACACCTTC.

This chain uses TRBV5-1 with TRBJ1-5; 7 nucleotides match TRBD1. The CDR3 runs 15 residues. Germline V CDR1 and CDR2: SGHRS, YFSETQ. V was pared by 2 bases and J by 7 bases, with 9 bases of the junction left unmatched. The CDR3: CASSLTGQAGQPQHF. The CDR3 DNA sequence: TGCGCCAGCAGCTTAACCGGACAGGCAGGCCAGCCCCAGCATTTT.

The rearrangement links TRBV19 to TRBJ2-7; 9 nucleotides align to TRBD1. Germline V CDR1 and CDR2: LNHDA, SQIVND (reference sequence). The J segment lost 6 bases and the V segment lost 4 bases, leaving 10 bases of the junction unmatched. This CDR3 spans 15 amino acids. The CDR3 loop is CASSTPGQGFGEQYF. Written as DNA, the CDR3 is TGTGCCAGTAGTACTCCGGGACAGGGTTTCGGCGAGCAGTACTTC.

Remarks on this clone: This sample includes further DNA sequences coding for the same CDR3. The rearrangement links TRBV27 to TRBJ1-5; TRBD1 aligns across 8 bases. The V and J ends lost 2 bases and 4 bases, in that order; junction bases with no gene match: 1. Germline V lookup: CDR1 MNHEY, CDR2 SMNVEV (reference sequence). The CDR3 runs to 14 residues. CDR3 coding DNA: TGTGCCAGCAGTTTAGACAGGGGAAATCAGCCCCAGCATTTT. Translating it yields CASSLDRGNQPQHF.

The chain employs TRBV4-1 and TRBJ1-5, with 9 positions matching TRBD1. From germline, CDR1 is MGHRA and CDR2 YSYEKL. The CDR3 contains 15 residues. Trimming at V came to 4 bases and at J to 5 bases, leaving 6 bases not matched to a gene. In DNA form, the CDR3 reads TGCGCCAGCAGCCGGGGACAGGGTAACGATCAGCCCCAGCATTTT. It translates to CASSRGQGNDQPQHF.

This clone was observed a few times. This chain connects TRBV30 to TRBJ2-1; D may be TRBD2 (6 bases). There are 15 residues in the CDR3. CDR1 GTSNPN and CDR2 SVGIG come from the germline V gene (reference sequence). Trimming shortened V by 0 bases and J by 5 bases, and 14 bases separated the two germline ends. CDR3 DNA sequence: TGTGCCTGGAGTGTATGGCGGGGTCGGGACAATGAGCAGTTCTTC. Its protein product is CAWSVWRGRDNEQFF.